This TCR beta chain is from a study of spatial heterogeneity in lung cancer. Specified time point: sample taken at primary tumor resection. A total of roughly 72 untreated early-stage non-small cell lung cancer patients served as donors. No cell sorting; template was whole RNA from tumor, lung tissue or PBMC. As to this clonotype: This beta chain is an off-target read within a library intended for alpha chains, so its frequency means little.

Individual TCR cDNA molecules each bore their own unique molecular identifier. TCRdb itself ran the 5' RACE reads through MiXCR, one entry per CDR3 protein. The data contain about 570 distinct CDR3 sequences, roughly 32% of them singletons. The CDR3 is 12 amino acids. With 3 bases removed from V and 3 bases from J, the gap between germline ends came to 9 bases. Germline CDR1 reads DFQATT; CDR2 reads SNEGSKA (reference sequence). The origin of this receptor is a male donor with early-stage non-small cell lung cancer. The source was normal lung tissue next to the tumor, collected at surgery. The chain links TRBV20-1 to TRBJ2-7, with a possible D match to TRBD1 (6 bases). The CDR3 spells CSARDSYYEQYF. In DNA, the CDR3 is TGCAGTGCTAGGGACAGCTACTACGAGCAGTACTTC.